Listed below are T cell receptor beta chains from one sample, sequenced in a study of regulatory T cells in long-lasting Graves disease. TCRdb independently ran MiXCR on the multiplex PCR reads; one entry per CDR3 protein. The sample shows more than 450,000 distinct CDR3 sequences, roughly 16% of them seen only once. This sample was also put to use in a study of T cells in Graves' hyperthyroidism and ophthalmopathy.

Here the sequenced sample was peripheral blood mononuclear cells (PBMCs), taken at new diagnosis, from a patient treated with antithyroid drugs. Receptors originate from a middle-aged man with Graves disease. Both conserved end residues are part of each CDR3. The D gene is left open where the match is weak. Expanded clones get a size class; other rows say once, few or many, or leave the size out.

d_gene | abundance | j_gene | v_gene | CDR3aa | CDR3nt
TRBD2 | many | TRBJ2-3 | TRBV12-3/TRBV12-4 | CASSPGLVSQYF | TGTGCCAGCAGTCCGGGACTAGTTTCGCAGTATTTT
- | - | TRBJ2-1 | TRBV7-9 | CASSSPSGGNEQFF | TGTGCCAGCAGCTCGCCCTCCGGGGGCAATGAGCAGTTCTTC
TRBD1 | many | TRBJ2-7 | TRBV6-2/TRBV6-3 | CASSDQGQGVTYEQYF | TGTGCCAGCAGTGATCAGGGACAGGGGGTAACCTACGAGCAGTACTTC
TRBD2 | few | TRBJ2-1 | TRBV7-9 | CASSIGLVPFF | TGTGCCAGCAGCATCGGACTAGTTCCGTTCTTC
- | many | TRBJ1-1 | TRBV5-1 | CASRLKGQPNTEAFF | TGCGCCAGCAGACTCAAAGGACAGCCGAACACTGAAGCTTTCTTT
- | - | TRBJ2-1 | TRBV30 | CAWQTLASYNEQFF | TGTGCCTGGCAAACTCTAGCGTCCTACAATGAGCAGTTCTTC
- | - | TRBJ2-3 | TRBV29-1 | CKGVGDTQYF | TGCAAGGGTGTCGGAGATACGCAGTATTTT
TRBD2 | - | TRBJ2-5 | TRBV27 | CASSLSTSGRGETLYF | TGTGCCAGCAGTTTATCAACTAGCGGGAGGGGAGAGACCCTGTACTTC
TRBD1 | many | TRBJ1-2 | TRBV28 | CASTRGPFNYGYTF | TGTGCCAGCACCAGGGGGCCCTTTAACTATGGCTACACCTTC
TRBD2 | few | TRBJ2-2 | TRBV5-6 | CASTEGLAGGRTGELFF | TGTGCCAGCACCGAGGGACTAGCGGGAGGTCGGACCGGGGAGCTGTTTTTT
- | many | TRBJ2-7 | TRBV6-2/TRBV6-3 | CASSFLGSRSIPYEQYF | TGTGCCAGCAGTTTCTTAGGCTCCCGGTCGATCCCCTACGAGCAGTACTTC
- | - | TRBJ1-5 | TRBV19 | CAVGSYSNQPQHF | TGTGCCGTGGGCAGCTATAGCAATCAGCCCCAGCATTTT
TRBD2 | - | TRBJ2-3 | TRBV6-5 | CASSYSPGGPTDTQYF | TGTGCCAGCAGTTACTCGCCGGGAGGTCCGACAGATACGCAGTATTTT
- | many | TRBJ1-5 | TRBV20-1 | CSAQRPSPNQPQHF | TGCAGTGCTCAAAGGCCCAGTCCGAATCAGCCCCAGCATTTT
- | many | TRBJ2-1 | TRBV3-1 | CASSRWGERDEQFF | TGTGCCAGCAGCCGTTGGGGGGAGAGGGATGAGCAGTTCTTC
TRBD2 | many | TRBJ2-1 | TRBV28 | CASSLLAGGPSEQFF | TGTGCCAGCAGTCTACTAGCGGGAGGGCCTAGTGAGCAGTTCTTC
- | many | TRBJ2-7 | TRBV2 | CASSEGRGRPKGPYEQYF | TGTGCCAGCAGTGAAGGGCGGGGACGGCCGAAAGGTCCCTACGAGCAGTACTTC